A selection of T cell receptor beta chains follows, all from one sample in a study of T cells in Graves' hyperthyroidism and ophthalmopathy. One entry per CDR3 protein results from TCRdb running MiXCR on the multiplex PCR reads. This sample carries hundreds of thousands of distinct CDR3 sequences, around a sixth of them seen once, and the ten largest clones take roughly 7.4%. Sequenced: blood. The receptors were gathered from a woman aged 18 to 35 with Graves' hyperthyroidism. Each CDR3 is given without its conserved first and last residue. The D gene is left open where the match is weak.

>TRBV25-1|NA|TRBJ2-1
ASSPYKNEQF
>TRBV3-1|TRBD2|TRBJ2-1
ASSRSGTASGEQF
>TRBV30|NA|TRBJ1-6
AWGRGYNSPLH
>TRBV5-6|TRBD1|TRBJ1-4
ASSPTGGRHEKLF
>TRBV19|NA|TRBJ2-1
ASSIVSRVSYNEQF
>TRBV5-8|TRBD2|TRBJ2-7
ASSRTSGMEEQY
>TRBV27|TRBD1|TRBJ1-2
ASSDLTGGNYGYT
>TRBV4-1|NA|TRBJ1-3
ASSRSGLGNTIY
>TRBV5-5|TRBD2|TRBJ2-1
ASSLELAGAFTYNEQF
>TRBV7-3|TRBD2|TRBJ2-5
ASSQGTSGGETQY
>TRBV7-3|NA|TRBJ1-2
ASSPTGGQGYGYT
>TRBV7-9|NA|TRBJ2-5
ASSSSGQILGQETQY
>TRBV28|TRBD2|TRBJ2-7
ASSGGLIEQY
>TRBV27|TRBD1|TRBJ2-7
ASSHNLQDRGYEQY
>TRBV19|NA|TRBJ1-1
ASSIGTFEAF
>TRBV7-4|NA|TRBJ1-2
ASSPRADGHGYT
>TRBV28|NA|TRBJ2-7
ASRVGGEQY
>TRBV6-1|NA|TRBJ2-5
ASTQGSEETQY
>TRBV24-1|NA|TRBJ2-3
ATSDLWQGADTQY
>TRBV19|NA|TRBJ2-7
ASSPGRFYEQY
>TRBV20-1|NA|TRBJ2-3
SANQAASTDTQY
>TRBV5-6|TRBD2|TRBJ2-7
ASSFETSAVQY
>TRBV20-1|NA|TRBJ1-1
SARDTQSTEAF
>TRBV7-2|TRBD1|TRBJ2-7
ASSVRQGVEQY
>TRBV18|TRBD1|TRBJ2-3
ASSPRDRNTDTQY
>TRBV20-1|NA|TRBJ1-5
SASPARVFQPQH
>TRBV5-6|TRBD2|TRBJ2-1
ASSLAGGRLYNEQF
>TRBV27|NA|TRBJ1-1
ASSPGRPGGTEAF
>TRBV9|TRBD2|TRBJ2-3
ASSHPLAGGPDTQY
>TRBV6-2/TRBV6-3|NA|TRBJ1-3
ASTVTVAGNTIY
>TRBV12-3/TRBV12-4|NA|TRBJ2-3
ASGASSGTDTQY
>TRBV6-1|TRBD2|TRBJ2-3
ASSPDSGTPDTQY
>TRBV18|TRBD2|TRBJ2-3
ASSLSRTSGIFTDTQY
>TRBV7-9|NA|TRBJ2-1
ASSLDVGPPHNEQF
>TRBV5-1|NA|TRBJ1-3
ASSLSPGPSTGGNTIY
>TRBV28|NA|TRBJ1-2
ASRTGSYGYT
>TRBV19|NA|TRBJ2-1
ASTLSRDPLGQEQF
>TRBV5-1|TRBD2|TRBJ2-5
ASSVTSGVKETQY
>TRBV3-1|TRBD2|TRBJ2-2
ASRNSGISTGELF
>TRBV12-3/TRBV12-4|NA|TRBJ2-2
ASSGGPLGGELF
>TRBV5-1|TRBD1|TRBJ2-7
ASSSDRGQNEQY
>TRBV6-1|NA|TRBJ2-1
ASSEGAEGHNEQF
>TRBV2|NA|TRBJ1-6
ASGAADSYNSPLH